This T cell receptor beta chain was found in a study of identical twins. Regarding the study as a whole: Out-of-frame alpha sequences common to twins exhibited an excess of low generation probability.

This clonotype was observed a handful of times. Its target is not known. MiXCR was run by TCRdb on the 5' RACE reads, yielding one entry per CDR3 protein. The data hold approximately 500,000 distinct CDR3 sequences, with roughly a quarter observed a single time. The donor group consisted entirely of healthy Caucasians. This same sample was also taken into another study, of T cells expressing NK-cell markers.

This clonotype originated in a woman between 18 and 29 years old in good health. The sample taken for sequencing was CD4+ T cells sorted from blood.

DNA of the CDR3: TGTGCCAGCAGTTTTAGGTTACGGGCCCTAGGCTACACCTTC. Residues: CASSFRLRALGYTF. The chain has TRBV12-3 or TRBV12-4 and TRBJ1-2; unclear D gene. CDR3 size: 14 residues. V gave up 3 bases and J gave up 8 bases, with 16 bases separating them.